This passage covers 21 T cell receptor beta chains from one sample sequenced in a study of CD8 T cells in Susac syndrome. Reverse transcription of roughly 0.45 to 1 ug RNA was carried out with random hexamers. TCRdb reprocessed the immunoSEQ multiplex PCR reads with MiXCR, giving one entry per CDR3 protein. The sample lists nearly 110,000 distinct CDR3 sequences, roughly 94% seen once, with 0.41% in the top ten. The sample consisted of CD8+ T cells from PBMCs. The origin of the receptors is a human donor with Susac syndrome.

CDR3 protein: CASSGQGTPSYEQYF. The DNA for the CDR3 is TGTGCCAGCAGTGGCCAGGGTACTCCTAGCTACGAGCAGTACTTC. The gene calls are TRBV25-1 and TRBJ2-7, with D possibly matching TRBD1 (5 bases). V lost 4 bases to trimming and J lost 3 bases, with 16 bases between them. Germline V gene lookup returns CDR1 MGHDK and CDR2 SYGVNS. This CDR3 has 15 residues.

The chain employs TRBV13 and TRBJ2-1; no clear D gene. V was pared by 6 bases and J by 7 bases, with 10 bases between. The germline gives CDR1 PRHDT, CDR2 FYEKMQ (reference sequence). The CDR3 has 12 residues. CDR3: CASRETGNEQFF. CDR3 DNA: TGTGCCAGCAGGGAGACTGGGAATGAGCAGTTCTTC.

The chain uses TRBV10-3 and TRBJ2-1; D is ambiguous. The length of the CDR3 is 15 residues. Trimming took 0 bases from V and 8 from J, leaving 14 bases between them. Germline V gives CDR1 ENHRY, CDR2 SYGVKD. In DNA, the CDR3 is TGTGCCATCAGTGAGTCAAGGACCTTAGAACATGAGCAGTTCTTC. Encoded protein: CAISESRTLEHEQFF.

CDR3 amino acids: CASPRDTYCSYNEQFF. CDR3 DNA: TGCGCCAGCCCCAGGGACACTTATTGCTCCTACAATGAGCAGTTCTTC. The rearrangement uses TRBV23-1 and TRBJ2-1, with a tentative D call TRBD1 (6 bases). TRBV23-1 counts as an open reading frame of uncertain function. The V end lost 8 bases, the J end lost 0 bases, and 17 bases lay between the germline ends. The CDR3 covers 16 residues.

The DNA of the CDR3 is TGTGCCAGCAGCCAAGATGGGGATTGGAACACCGGGGAGCTGTTTTTT. It encodes CASSQDGDWNTGELFF. V usage is TRBV14 and J usage is TRBJ2-2; D is unclear. CDR3 length: 16 amino acids. CDR1 and CDR2 (germline): SGHDN, FVKESK. Trimming removed 0 bases from V and 1 base from J, with 9 bases in between. Together with reference TRBV14 and TRBJ2-2, the CDR3 gives the full variable domain: EAGVTQFPSHSVIEKGQTVTLRCDPISGHDNLYWYRRVMGKEIKFLLHFVKESKQDESGMPNNRFLAERTGGTYSTLKVQPAELEDSGVYFCASSQDGDWNTGELFFGEGSRLTVL.

The rearrangement joins TRBV12-3 or TRBV12-4 to TRBJ2-3; 8 nucleotides line up with TRBD2. The CDR3 is made up of 15 amino acids. J lost 6 bases, V lost 6 bases, and 11 bases had no gene match. CDR3 loop: CASRIGAGVRDTQYF. CDR3 bases: TGTGCCAGCAGAATAGGAGCGGGGGTGAGGGATACGCAGTATTTT.

CDR3 amino acids: CATSRDAADGNTIYF. DNA for the CDR3: TGTGCCACCAGCAGAGATGCCGCAGACGGAAACACCATATATTTT. The chain carries TRBV15 and TRBJ1-3; unclear D gene. The CDR3 is made up of 15 amino acids. Per germline, CDR1 LNHNV and CDR2 YYDKDF (reference sequence). V was shortened by 0 bases and J by 4 bases, with 10 bases between the two germline ends.

The chain recombines TRBV12-5 with TRBJ2-3, with TRBD1 matching over 10 bases. CDR1 and CDR2 from the germline V gene are LGHNT and FRNRAP. V shed 6 bases and J 1 base; nucleotides not matched to a gene: 4. The CDR3 consists of 15 residues. Written as DNA, the CDR3 is TGTGCTAGTGGACCCGGGACAGGGGGCACAGATACGCAGTATTTT. Residues: CASGPGTGGTDTQYF.

In nucleotides, the CDR3 is TGCAGTGCTAGAGCCCTCATGACTAGCGGGGGGGGAGATACGCAGTATTTT. It specifies CSARALMTSGGGDTQYF. V gene TRBV20-1 combines with J gene TRBJ2-3; TRBD2 matches at 14 bases. The V segment lost 1 base and the J segment 5 bases; nucleotides outside the gene matches: 8. This CDR3 has 17 amino acids. Germline CDR1 and CDR2: DFQATT and SNEGSKA (reference sequence).

The chain uses TRBV5-4 and TRBJ2-5, with 8 bases fitting TRBD2. The CDR3 has 16 amino acids. From germline, CDR1 is SGHNT and CDR2 YYREEE (reference sequence). V trimming: 0 bases; J trimming: 4 bases; junction bases outside the gene matches: 8. CDR3 residues: CASSLASGGGGETQYF. The CDR3 DNA reads as TGTGCCAGCAGCTTGGCGAGCGGGGGAGGAGGAGAGACCCAGTACTTC. Together with reference TRBV5-4 and TRBJ2-5, the CDR3 gives the full variable domain: ETGVTQSPTHLIKTRGQQVTLRCSSQSGHNTVSWYQQALGQGPQFIFQYYREEENGRGNFPPRFSGLQFPNYSSELNVNALELDDSALYLCASSLASGGGGETQYFGPGTRLLVL.

The V call is TRBV29-1, the J call TRBJ2-2; D uncertain. Germline V lookup: CDR1 SQVTM, CDR2 ANQGSEA. V was cut by 4 bases and J by 7 bases, with 4 bases left in between. The CDR3 runs 10 residues. CDR3 in amino acids: CSVVFGELFF. In DNA, the CDR3 is TGCAGCGTTGTATTCGGGGAGCTGTTTTTT.

The chain couples TRBV5-4 to TRBJ1-2, with TRBD1 as a possible D gene (5 bases). The CDR3 loop spans 14 amino acids. The germline gives CDR1 SGHNT, CDR2 YYREEE (reference sequence). V was clipped by 3 bases and J by 1 base, with 10 bases between them. In DNA form, the CDR3 reads TGTGCCAGCAGCTCGGGACCCTATAACTATGGCTACACCTTC. The encoded protein is CASSSGPYNYGYTF.

The table lists this clonotype with a few counts. An end of the junction does not agree with germline; a read error may underlie this. V and J are TRBV29-1 and TRBJ1-1; 10 nucleotides agree with TRBD1. From germline, CDR1 is SQVTM and CDR2 ANQGSEA. The CDR3 contains 16 residues. This chain's CDR3 is CSAEGDRGTMNTEAFF. The CDR3 coding sequence is TGCAGCGCTGAAGGGGACAGGGGTACGATGAACACTGAAGCTTTCTTT.

This clonotype turned up a few times. The J gene is TRBJ2-7, the V gene TRBV19, with D hard to call. Germline V lookup: CDR1 LNHDA, CDR2 SQIVND (reference sequence). The CDR3 length is 12 residues. V dropped 5 bases and J dropped 0 bases, with 5 bases sitting between them. The CDR3 sequence: CASSPNSYEQYF. As DNA, the CDR3 is TGTGCCAGTAGTCCGAACTCCTACGAGCAGTACTTC.

The chain recombines TRBV20-1 with TRBJ2-7; 8 nucleotides line up with TRBD2. Germline CDR1 and CDR2: DFQATT and SNEGSKA (reference sequence). The junction had 14 bases not matched to a gene; V was cut back by 5 bases and J by 2 bases. The CDR3 runs to 16 residues. In DNA, the CDR3 is TGCAGTGCTCCCCCCGCGCGGGGGGCCCTCCCCTACGAGCAGTACTTC. Encoded protein: CSAPPARGALPYEQYF.

This chain links TRBV9 with TRBJ1-1; the D is unclear. The V end was cut by 3 bases, the J end by 2 bases, with 14 bases between. The CDR3 sequence is 15 residues long. CDR1 SGDLS and CDR2 YYNGEE come from the germline V gene. CDR3 bases: TGTGCCAGCAGCGAAGAAGGAGGCCCCAACACTGAAGCTTTCTTT. Translating it yields CASSEEGGPNTEAFF.

The rearrangement joins TRBV2 to TRBJ1-2; unclear D gene. Per germline, CDR1 SNHLY and CDR2 FYNNEI. V shed 7 bases and J shed 3 bases, with 15 bases lying between them. The CDR3 runs 14 residues. The CDR3 sequence is CASTPPARYYGYTF. Written as DNA, the CDR3 is TGTGCCAGCACACCGCCGGCCAGGTACTATGGCTACACCTTC.

The J gene is TRBJ1-1, the V gene TRBV29-1; D gene unclear. CDR1 and CDR2 from the germline V gene are SQVTM and ANQGSEA. CDR3 length equals 13 residues. V was pared by 8 bases and J by 1 base, with 14 bases between. The CDR3 here is CSHEWASNTEAFF. CDR3 DNA: TGCAGCCACGAATGGGCTTCGAACACTGAAGCTTTCTTT.

V is TRBV12-3 or TRBV12-4 and J is TRBJ2-1; D is possibly TRBD2 (6 bases). Trimming shortened V by 4 bases and J by 7 bases, and 11 bases separated the two germline ends. The CDR3 is 13 amino acids. The CDR3 sequence: CASSSSGRNEQFF. In DNA form, the CDR3 reads TGTGCCAGCAGTTCCTCGGGGAGGAATGAGCAGTTCTTC.

This rearrangement joins TRBV29-1 to TRBJ1-1, with 7 bases fitting TRBD1. With V trimmed by 1 base and J by 3 bases, 11 bases remained unmatched. Germline CDR1 and CDR2: SQVTM and ANQGSEA. The CDR3 contains 16 residues. CDR3 residues: CSVEAEQGWSDTEAFF. The CDR3 DNA sequence: TGCAGCGTTGAAGCCGAACAGGGGTGGTCGGACACTGAAGCTTTCTTT.

The chain combines TRBV9 with TRBJ2-5; D might be TRBD2 (6 bases). The CDR3 length is 13 residues. The V end lost 4 bases, the J end lost 5 bases, and 12 bases lay between the germline ends. Germline V lookup: CDR1 SGDLS, CDR2 YYNGEE. The CDR3 nucleotides are TGTGCCAGCAGCCCCCAACGGGGGGAGACCCAGTACTTC. This codes for CASSPQRGETQYF.